These 24 T cell receptor beta chains share one sample of origin, sequenced in a study of CD8+CD57+ T cells in acquired aplastic anemia. Genomic DNA acted as the template from which TCR beta VDJ combination and CDR3 sequence profiling were carried out. TCRdb used MiXCR to reprocess the reads, holding one entry per CDR3 protein. The profile shows about 160,000 distinct CDR3 sequences, 35% to 55% of them singletons. Sample: sorted CD4+, CD8+, or CD8+CD57+ T cells (not recorded which) from PBMCs. These TCRs come from a human donor in good health.

This clonotype was counted only a few times. This rearrangement joins TRBV5-1 to TRBJ2-5, with 10 bases lining up with TRBD2. CDR1 and CDR2 from the germline V gene are SGHRS and YFSETQ. This CDR3 is built from 16 residues. Trimming took 6 bases from V and 3 from J; bases not matched to a gene: 11. The CDR3 is CASTPLAGDFEETQYF. The CDR3, as DNA: TGCGCCAGCACCCCCCTAGCGGGAGATTTTGAAGAGACCCAGTACTTC.

This clonotype was recorded only once. It may be a read error: a sequence one base away is much more abundant. CDR3 sequence reads: CASSSGGPVLFF. CDR3 coding DNA: TGCGCCAGCAGTTCGGGGGGCCCGGTACTGTTTTTT. The rearrangement joins TRBV5-1 to TRBJ1-4; maybe TRBD1 (6 bases). The CDR3 is 12 amino acids. The V end lost 5 bases, the J end lost 13 bases, and 15 bases lay between the germline ends. Germline values: CDR1 SGHRS, CDR2 YFSETQ.

The chain recombines TRBV12-5 with TRBJ2-2; D ambiguous. CDR3 length: 14 residues. The V end was cut by 4 bases, the J end by 0 bases, with 6 bases between. The germline gives CDR1 LGHNT, CDR2 FRNRAP. DNA of the CDR3: TGTGCTAGTGGTTCCTCAACGAACACCGGGGAGCTGTTTTTT. It codes for CASGSSTNTGELFF.

In its sample, this clonotype was seen a few times. The rearrangement links TRBV24-1 to TRBJ2-7, with TRBD2 as a possible D gene (5 bases). The CDR3 is 16 amino acids. V gave up 1 base and J gave up 3 bases, with 15 bases separating them. Per germline, CDR1 KGHDR and CDR2 SFDVKD. CDR3 sequence: CATSDFGRSGNYEQYF. The CDR3, as DNA: TGTGCCACCAGTGATTTTGGACGGAGCGGCAACTACGAGCAGTACTTC.

This clonotype was seen at least ten times. The genes are TRBV9 and TRBJ1-1; TRBD1 matches 9 bases. Germline V gene data show CDR1 as SGDLS and CDR2 as YYNGEE. This CDR3 has 15 residues. With 3 bases clipped from V and 1 base from J, the junction kept 4 bases outside the gene matches. CDR3 sequence reads: CASSAPQGANTEAFF. CDR3 coding DNA: TGTGCCAGCAGCGCGCCACAGGGGGCGAACACTGAAGCTTTCTTT.

This chain uses TRBV2 with TRBJ2-1; 7 positions match TRBD2. Trimming at V came to 5 bases and at J to 5 bases, leaving 3 bases not matched to a gene. The CDR3 consists of 13 residues. The germline V gene encodes CDR1 SNHLY and CDR2 FYNNEI. The CDR3 loop is CASSRLADNEQFF. DNA of the CDR3: TGTGCCAGCAGTCGGCTAGCGGACAATGAGCAGTTCTTC.

The chain links TRBV19 to TRBJ1-5; TRBD1 matches at 7 bases. This CDR3 has 14 amino acids. Germline lookup yields CDR1 LNHDA and CDR2 SQIVND (reference sequence). The V and J ends lost 10 bases and 5 bases, in that order; junction bases with no gene match: 11. CDR3 loop: CATTSRDRYQPQHF. In DNA form, the CDR3 reads TGTGCCACCACCTCCCGGGACAGATATCAGCCCCAGCATTTT.

The chain couples TRBV20-1 to TRBJ2-5, with TRBD1 identical over 11 bases. V gave up 8 bases and J gave up 4 bases; unmatched junction bases: 3. The CDR3 has 12 amino acids. In germline, CDR1 is DFQATT, CDR2 SNEGSKA (reference sequence). In DNA, the CDR3 is TGCAGTTTAGGGACAGGGGGAGAGACCCAGTACTTC. This codes for CSLGTGGETQYF.

In its sample, this clonotype was seen a few times. V gene TRBV29-1 combines with J gene TRBJ2-7; the D call may be TRBD1 or TRBD2 (5 bases each). The germline CDR1 and CDR2 sequences are SQVTM and ANQGSEA. Trimming took 4 bases from V and 3 from J, leaving 10 bases between them. The CDR3 loop spans 12 amino acids. The CDR3 region has the DNA TGCAGCGTTGGAGGGGCAAGCTACGAGCAGTACTTC. This translates into CSVGGASYEQYF.

The chain has TRBV10-3 and TRBJ1-2; 10 nucleotides line up with TRBD1. After removal of 6 bases from V and 6 bases from J, the junction contained 10 bases not matched to a gene. The germline CDR1 and CDR2 sequences are ENHRY and SYGVKD. The CDR3 is 15 residues long. Here the CDR3 reads CAIRSGTGAGNGYTF. The CDR3 region has the DNA TGTGCCATCAGATCCGGGACAGGGGCTGGAAATGGCTACACCTTC.

The chain is built from TRBV29-1 and TRBJ2-7; possibly TRBD2 for D (5 bases). From germline, CDR1 is SQVTM and CDR2 ANQGSEA. CDR3 size: 13 residues. Deletions cut 0 bases from V and 2 bases from J, with 8 bases between. The chain's CDR3 is CSVEDREAYEQYF. CDR3 nucleotide sequence: TGCAGCGTTGAAGATCGGGAAGCCTACGAGCAGTACTTC.

Only a few counts were recorded for this clonotype. A much more abundant neighbour one base away suggests this may be a read error. The chain recombines TRBV11-2 with TRBJ2-1; maybe TRBD2 (7 bases). Looked up from germline, CDR1 is SGHAT and CDR2 is FQNNGV. The CDR3 is 17 residues long. Trimming shortened V by 5 bases and J by 0 bases, and 17 bases separated the two germline ends. CDR3 amino acids: CASSVGGGPGSYNEQFF. The CDR3 nucleotides read TGTGCCAGCAGCGTAGGGGGGGGACCCGGCTCCTACAATGAGCAGTTCTTC.

The genes are TRBV19 and TRBJ1-1; 9 bases map to TRBD1. The CDR3 runs to 13 residues. Trimming at V came to 5 bases and at J to 6 bases, leaving 4 bases not matched to a gene. Looked up from germline, CDR1 is LNHDA and CDR2 is SQIVND (reference sequence). The CDR3 nucleotides are TGTGCCAGTAGTGAGGGACAGGGAGCTGAAGCTTTCTTT. Amino acid sequence: CASSEGQGAEAFF.

This clonotype was seen more than once but under ten times. The genes are TRBV10-3 and TRBJ2-7, with D possibly being TRBD1 (6 bases). V was trimmed by 6 bases and J by 5 bases, leaving 17 bases between them. Germline CDR1 reads ENHRY; CDR2 reads SYGVKD. The CDR3 runs 14 residues. The CDR3 DNA reads as TGTGCCATCAGCGTATCCGGGACATCAAACGAGCAGTACTTC. Translated, it gives CAISVSGTSNEQYF.

The table lists this clonotype with many counts. The rearrangement links TRBV4-3 to TRBJ1-2; D is perhaps TRBD1 (5 bases). Germline lookup yields CDR1 LGHNA and CDR2 YSLEER. The CDR3 has 16 amino acids. V was trimmed by 7 bases and J by 4 bases, leaving 22 bases between them. CDR3 nucleotides: TGCGCCAGCACCGGCGGTTACGGGCTTGGGGGCTATGGCTACACCTTC. It codes for CASTGGYGLGGYGYTF.

This clonotype has a single count. The V gene is TRBV20-1, the J gene TRBJ2-7; TRBD1 agrees at 9 bases. The CDR3 spans 15 residues. Germline CDR1 reads DFQATT; CDR2 reads SNEGSKA (reference sequence). V lost 0 bases to trimming and J lost 2 bases; unmatched junction nucleotides: 5. The CDR3 sequence: CSARETGGDPYEQYF. As DNA, the CDR3 is TGCAGTGCTAGAGAAACAGGGGGCGATCCCTACGAGCAGTACTTC.

The V and J genes are TRBV12-3 or TRBV12-4 and TRBJ2-7, with D possibly called TRBD1 or TRBD2 (5 bases each). Deletions cut 8 bases from V and 0 bases from J, with 14 bases between. The CDR3 spans 14 residues. The CDR3 nucleotides read TGTGCCAGCGGGGGTATGGAGAGCTCCTACGAGCAGTACTTC. Protein product: CASGGMESSYEQYF.

The rearrangement joins TRBV9 to TRBJ2-7; 8 nucleotides match TRBD2. Germline V CDR1 and CDR2: SGDLS, YYNGEE. The CDR3 loop spans 15 amino acids. V shed 0 bases, J shed 2 bases, and the junction held 4 bases outside the gene matches. DNA for the CDR3: TGTGCCAGCAGCGTAGGGGCGGGAGGTGCCTACGAGCAGTACTTC. This gives the protein CASSVGAGGAYEQYF.

CDR3 bases: TGTGCCAGCAGTTACCTGCCTAGCGGTAACCCCTACAATGAGCAGTTCTTC. This sequence encodes CASSYLPSGNPYNEQFF. This chain connects TRBV6-2 or TRBV6-3 to TRBJ2-1, with 7 bases that match TRBD2. This CDR3 contains 17 residues. V lost 2 bases, J lost 2 bases, and 9 bases stayed unmatched. In germline, CDR1 is MNHEY, CDR2 SVGEGT.

This clonotype has a handful of counts. The chain joins TRBV24-1 to TRBJ2-1; possibly TRBD1 or TRBD2 for D (6 bases each). V was pared by 3 bases and J by 4 bases, with 9 bases between. Germline V CDR1 and CDR2: KGHDR, SFDVKD. The CDR3 is 14 amino acids. CDR3 protein: CATSDRRGYNEQFF. CDR3 sequence (DNA): TGTGCCACCAGTGATCGGAGGGGGTACAATGAGCAGTTCTTC.

This clonotype appeared many times. This chain joins TRBV24-1 and TRBJ1-2; TRBD1 matches at 12 bases. J gave up 7 bases and V 2 bases, and 4 bases lay outside the gene matches. The CDR3 loop spans 15 amino acids. Per germline, CDR1 KGHDR and CDR2 SFDVKD. The DNA of the CDR3 is TGTGCCACCAGTGATTGGGGACAGGGGGCGTCTGGCTACACCTTC. This codes for CATSDWGQGASGYTF.

The rearrangement joins TRBV29-1 to TRBJ1-1; D gene uncertain. CDR1 and CDR2 (germline): SQVTM, ANQGSEA. Trimming pared 7 bases from V and 3 bases from J, leaving 15 bases between. The CDR3 contains 13 residues. CDR3 sequence (DNA): TGCAGCGGAACCAGATCCTGGGACACTGAAGCTTTCTTT. Protein product: CSGTRSWDTEAFF. Together with reference TRBV29-1 and TRBJ1-1, the CDR3 gives the full variable domain: SAVISQKPSRDICQRGTSLTIQCQVDSQVTMMFWYRQQPGQSLTLIATANQGSEATYESGFVIDKFPISRPNLTFSTLTVSNMSPEDSSIYLCSGTRSWDTEAFFGQGTRLTVV.

The rearrangement uses TRBV19 and TRBJ1-1; D is unresolved. Germline values: CDR1 LNHDA, CDR2 SQIVND (reference sequence). V lost 2 bases and J 7 bases, leaving 8 bases between the germline ends. The CDR3 sequence is 12 residues long. The CDR3 DNA is TGTGCCAGTAGTATACCCCAGCTTGAAGCTTTCTTT. The encoded protein is CASSIPQLEAFF.

The sample holds a few counts of this clonotype. Just one base apart from a much larger clone, this may be a read error. The chain employs TRBV12-3 or TRBV12-4 and TRBJ1-1, with 8 bases that match TRBD1. Trimming took 6 bases from V and 6 from J; bases not matched to a gene: 9. The CDR3 loop spans 14 amino acids. CDR3 nucleotide sequence: TGTGCCAGCAGAAACCCGGACAGGGCGGCTGAAGCTTTCTTT. Protein: CASRNPDRAAEAFF.